This T cell receptor (beta chain) originates from a study of blood T cell repertoires in COVID-19. Overall study context: T cells, B-cell-depleted T cells, or PBMCs supplied cDNA or gDNA.

In the study's own analysis: Cell counts per sample came from amplifying reference gene primers. Assay: immunoSEQ multiplex PCR; the TCRdb copy retains only in-frame clones and omits some. V, J and clone size derive from that table, while D and trimming were established from the DNA sequence. Altogether about 140,000 clones are present, more than 85% being singletons, with the ten largest covering around 5.4%. This CDR3 spans 13 amino acids. V lost 4 bases to trimming and J lost 2 bases, with 7 bases between them. From germline, CDR1 is LGHDT and CDR2 YNNKEL (reference sequence). This receptor was obtained from a human donor in a cohort sampled during active COVID-19. This sequence joins TRBV3-1 (or the pseudogene TRBV3-2) and TRBJ2-3, with D uncertain. The material sequenced was peripheral blood. CDR3 loop: CASSPLFTDTQYF. The DNA for the CDR3 is TGTGCCAGCAGCCCTCTCTTCACAGATACGCAGTATTTT.